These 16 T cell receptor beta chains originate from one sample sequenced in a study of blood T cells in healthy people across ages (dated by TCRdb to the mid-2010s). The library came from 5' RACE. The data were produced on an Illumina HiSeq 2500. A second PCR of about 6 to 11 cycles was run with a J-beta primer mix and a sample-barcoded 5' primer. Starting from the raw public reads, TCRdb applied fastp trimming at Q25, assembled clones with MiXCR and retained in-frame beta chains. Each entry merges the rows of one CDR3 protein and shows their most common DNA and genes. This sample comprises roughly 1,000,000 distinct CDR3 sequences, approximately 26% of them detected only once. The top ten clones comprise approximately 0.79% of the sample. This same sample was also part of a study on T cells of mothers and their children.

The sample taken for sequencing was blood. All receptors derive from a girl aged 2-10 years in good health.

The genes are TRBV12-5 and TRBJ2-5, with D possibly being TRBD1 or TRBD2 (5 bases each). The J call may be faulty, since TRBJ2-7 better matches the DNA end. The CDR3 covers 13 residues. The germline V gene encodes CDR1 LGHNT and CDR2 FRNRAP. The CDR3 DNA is TGTGCTAGTGGAGAGGGGAGCACCTACGAGCAGTACTTC. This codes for CASGEGSTYEQYF.

The CDR3 spells CATTSGANTGELFF. The CDR3 nucleotides read TGTGCCACAACTAGCGGTGCGAACACCGGGGAGCTGTTTTTT. The chain recombines TRBV2 with TRBJ2-2; 8 nucleotides match TRBD2. Germline trimming cut 10 bases from V and 0 bases from J; bases unmatched to any gene: 4. This CDR3 region has 14 residues. Germline V gene data show CDR1 as SNHLY and CDR2 as FYNNEI.

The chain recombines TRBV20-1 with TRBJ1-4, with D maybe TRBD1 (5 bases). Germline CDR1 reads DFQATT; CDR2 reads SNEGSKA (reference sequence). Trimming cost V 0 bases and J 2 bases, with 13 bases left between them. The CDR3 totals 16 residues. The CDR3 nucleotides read TGCAGTGCTAGAGATTGGAGGGACCCTACTAATGAAAAACTGTTTTTT. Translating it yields CSARDWRDPTNEKLFF.

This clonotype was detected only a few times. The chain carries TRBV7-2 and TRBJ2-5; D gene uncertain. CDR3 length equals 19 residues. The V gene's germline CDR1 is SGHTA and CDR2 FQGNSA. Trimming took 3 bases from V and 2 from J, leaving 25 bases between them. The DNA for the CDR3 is TGTGCCAGCAGCTTCGTCAGGACCGTCGATGAAGGTGTACAAGAGACCCAGTACTTC. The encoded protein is CASSFVRTVDEGVQETQYF.

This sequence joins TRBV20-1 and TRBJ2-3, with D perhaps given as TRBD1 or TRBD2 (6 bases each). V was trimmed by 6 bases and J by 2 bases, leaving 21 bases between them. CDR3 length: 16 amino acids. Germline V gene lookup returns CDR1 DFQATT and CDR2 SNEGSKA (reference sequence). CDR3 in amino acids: CSAGALWGDNTDTQYF. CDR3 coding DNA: TGCAGTGCCGGGGCCCTATGGGGGGACAACACAGATACGCAGTATTTT.

The CDR3 bases are TGTGCCAGCAGTTGGGGGTTTGCCTTCTCTGGAAACACCATATATTTT. Translation: CASSWGFAFSGNTIYF. The rearrangement links TRBV12-3 or TRBV12-4 to TRBJ1-3; possibly TRBD1 for D (5 bases). This CDR3 spans 16 amino acids. V was shortened by 4 bases and J by 0 bases, with 13 bases between the two germline ends.

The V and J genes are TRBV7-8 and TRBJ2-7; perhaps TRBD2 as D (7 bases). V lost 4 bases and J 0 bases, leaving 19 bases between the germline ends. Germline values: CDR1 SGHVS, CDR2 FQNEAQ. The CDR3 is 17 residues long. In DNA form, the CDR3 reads TGTGCCAGCAGCTGGGGGACATTTGGCGGGGGCTCCTACGAGCAGTACTTC. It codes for CASSWGTFGGGSYEQYF.

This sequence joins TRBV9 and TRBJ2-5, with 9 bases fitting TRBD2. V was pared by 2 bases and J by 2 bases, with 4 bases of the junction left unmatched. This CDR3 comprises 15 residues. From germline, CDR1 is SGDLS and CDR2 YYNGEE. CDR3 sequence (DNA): TGTGCCAGCAGCGTTGGGACTAGCCCTCAAGAGACCCAGTACTTC. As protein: CASSVGTSPQETQYF.

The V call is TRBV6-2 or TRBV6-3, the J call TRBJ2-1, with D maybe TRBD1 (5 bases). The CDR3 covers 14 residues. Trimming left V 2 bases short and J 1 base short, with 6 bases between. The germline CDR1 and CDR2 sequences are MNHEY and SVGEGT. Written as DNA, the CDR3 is TGTGCCAGCAGTTACGGGGCATCCTACAATGAGCAGTTCTTC. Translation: CASSYGASYNEQFF.

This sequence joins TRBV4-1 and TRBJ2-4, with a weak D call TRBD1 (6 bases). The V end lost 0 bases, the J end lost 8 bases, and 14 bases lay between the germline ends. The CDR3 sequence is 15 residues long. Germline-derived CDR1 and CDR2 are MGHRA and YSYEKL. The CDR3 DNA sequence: TGCGCCAGCAGCCAAGAGGGACACGTCTCCTACATTCAGTACTTC. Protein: CASSQEGHVSYIQYF.

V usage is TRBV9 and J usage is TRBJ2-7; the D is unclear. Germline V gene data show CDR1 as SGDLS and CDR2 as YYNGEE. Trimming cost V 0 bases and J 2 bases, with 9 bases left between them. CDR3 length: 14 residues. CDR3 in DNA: TGTGCCAGCAGCGTAGGTCTCCCTCCCTACGAGCAGTACTTC. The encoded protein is CASSVGLPPYEQYF.

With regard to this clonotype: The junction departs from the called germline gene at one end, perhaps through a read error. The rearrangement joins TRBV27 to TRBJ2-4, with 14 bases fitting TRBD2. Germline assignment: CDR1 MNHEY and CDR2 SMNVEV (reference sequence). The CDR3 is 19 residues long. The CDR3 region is CASMRLAGGPEGAKNIHYF. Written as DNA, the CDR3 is TGTGCCAGCATGCGACTAGCGGGAGGGCCTGAGGGAGCCAAAAACATTCATTACTTC.

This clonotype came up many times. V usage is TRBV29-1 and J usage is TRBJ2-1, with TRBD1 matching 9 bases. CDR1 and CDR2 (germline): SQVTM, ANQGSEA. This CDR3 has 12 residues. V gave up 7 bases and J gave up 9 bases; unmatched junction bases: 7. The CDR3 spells CSATGTGFEQFF. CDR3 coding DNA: TGCAGCGCGACCGGGACAGGGTTTGAGCAGTTCTTC.

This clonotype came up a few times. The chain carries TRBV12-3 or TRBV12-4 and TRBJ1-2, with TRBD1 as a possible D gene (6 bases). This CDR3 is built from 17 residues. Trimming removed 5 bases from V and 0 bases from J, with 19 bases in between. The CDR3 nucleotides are TGTGCCAGCAGTCGGGACACCGGAGCGGGGGCTAACTATGGCTACACCTTC. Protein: CASSRDTGAGANYGYTF.

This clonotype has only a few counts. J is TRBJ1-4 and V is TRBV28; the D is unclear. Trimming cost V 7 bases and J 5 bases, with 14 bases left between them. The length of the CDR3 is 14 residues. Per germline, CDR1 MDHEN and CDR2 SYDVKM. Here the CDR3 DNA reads TGTGCCAGCACCCCCTCGGGCGGAAATGAAAAACTGTTTTTT. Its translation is CASTPSGGNEKLFF. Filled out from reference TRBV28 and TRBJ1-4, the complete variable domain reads DVKVTQSSRYLVKRTGEKVFLECVQDMDHENMFWYRQDPGLGLRLIYFSYDVKMKEKGDIPEGYSVSREKKERFSLILESASTNQTSMYLCASTPSGGNEKLFFGSGTQLSVL.

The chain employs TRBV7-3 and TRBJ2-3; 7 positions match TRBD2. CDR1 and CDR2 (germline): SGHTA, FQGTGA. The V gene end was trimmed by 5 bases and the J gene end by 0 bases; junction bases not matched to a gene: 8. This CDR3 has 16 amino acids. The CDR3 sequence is CASSERGGRSTDTQYF. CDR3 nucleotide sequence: TGTGCCAGCAGCGAAAGGGGCGGGAGAAGCACAGATACGCAGTATTTT. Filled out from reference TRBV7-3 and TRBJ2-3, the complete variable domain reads GAGVSQTPSNKVTEKGKYVELRCDPISGHTALYWYRQSLGQGPEFLIYFQGTGAADDSGLPNDRFFAVRPEGSVSTLKIQRTERGDSAVYLCASSERGGRSTDTQYFGPGTRLTVL.